This T cell receptor beta chain is from a study of identifying expanded T cells in peripheral blood. Regarding the study as a whole: Technical replicates showed around 1.3 changed clones; around 2 weeks roughly 16; four weeks 19.

V lost 2 bases to trimming and J lost 2 bases, with 4 bases between them. The CDR3 contains 12 residues. Per germline, CDR1 SGHDT and CDR2 YYEEEE. Clones were sequenced by immunoSEQ multiplex PCR, and TCRdb holds only the in-frame ones, with some missing. The data show about 130,000 clones, around nine tenths seen once. This clone appeared once. Its antigen remains unidentified. No infections or other immune events were documented during collection. The chain links TRBV5-6 to TRBJ1-1; D is uncertain. This TCR was recovered from a person aged 18 to 69 in good health. The sequencing sample was made of blood. DNA for the CDR3: TGTGCCAGCAGCTTTATTAACACTGAAGCTTTCTTT. Residues: CASSFINTEAFF.